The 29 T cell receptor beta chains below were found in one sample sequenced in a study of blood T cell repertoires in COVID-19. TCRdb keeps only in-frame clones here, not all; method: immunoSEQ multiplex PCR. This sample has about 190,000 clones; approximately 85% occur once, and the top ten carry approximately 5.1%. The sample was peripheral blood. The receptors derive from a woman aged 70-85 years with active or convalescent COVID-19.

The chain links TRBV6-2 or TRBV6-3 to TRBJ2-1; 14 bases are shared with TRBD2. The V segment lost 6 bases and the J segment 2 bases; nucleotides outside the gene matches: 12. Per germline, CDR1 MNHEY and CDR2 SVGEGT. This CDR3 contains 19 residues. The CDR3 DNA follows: TGTGCCAGCAGCAAGGAACCGGGACTAGCGGGAGCGGCCTACAATGAGCAGTTCTTC. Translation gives CASSKEPGLAGAAYNEQFF.

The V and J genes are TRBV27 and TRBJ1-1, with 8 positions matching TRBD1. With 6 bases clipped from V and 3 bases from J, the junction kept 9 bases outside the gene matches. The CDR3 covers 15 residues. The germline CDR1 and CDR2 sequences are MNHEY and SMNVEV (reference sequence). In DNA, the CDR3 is TGTGCCAGCAGGAAAATCCAGGGGGCCTACACTGAAGCTTTCTTT. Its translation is CASRKIQGAYTEAFF.

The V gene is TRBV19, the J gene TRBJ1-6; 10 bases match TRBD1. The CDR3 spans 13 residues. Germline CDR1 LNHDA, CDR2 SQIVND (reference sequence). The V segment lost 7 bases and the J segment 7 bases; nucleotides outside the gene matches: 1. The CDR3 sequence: CASKDRGNSPLHF. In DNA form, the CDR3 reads TGTGCCAGTAAGGACAGGGGGAATTCACCCCTCCACTTT.

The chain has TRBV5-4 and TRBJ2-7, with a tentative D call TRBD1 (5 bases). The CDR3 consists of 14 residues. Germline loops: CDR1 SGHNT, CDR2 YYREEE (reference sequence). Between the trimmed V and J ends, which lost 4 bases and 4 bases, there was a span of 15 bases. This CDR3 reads CASSPVRQSYEQYF. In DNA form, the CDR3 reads TGTGCCAGCAGCCCCGTCCGACAGAGTTACGAGCAGTACTTC.

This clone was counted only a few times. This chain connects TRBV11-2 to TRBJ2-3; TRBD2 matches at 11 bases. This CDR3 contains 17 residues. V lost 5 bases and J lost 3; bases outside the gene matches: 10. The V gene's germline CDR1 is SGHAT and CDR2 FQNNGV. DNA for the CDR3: TGTGCCAGCAGCCCATTTAGCGGGAGGGCCCCTACAGATACGCAGTATTTT. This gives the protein CASSPFSGRAPTDTQYF. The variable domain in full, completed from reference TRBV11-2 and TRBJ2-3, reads EAGVAQSPRYKIIEKRQSVAFWCNPISGHATLYWYQQILGQGPKLLIQFQNNGVVDDSQLPKDRFSAERLKGVDSTLKIQPAKLEDSAVYLCASSPFSGRAPTDTQYFGPGTRLTVL.

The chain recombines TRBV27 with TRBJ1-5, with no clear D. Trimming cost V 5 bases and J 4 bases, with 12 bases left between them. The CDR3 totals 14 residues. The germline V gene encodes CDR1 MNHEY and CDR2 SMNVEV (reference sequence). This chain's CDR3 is CASSPIFGNQPQHF. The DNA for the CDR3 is TGTGCCAGCAGTCCGATCTTCGGGAATCAGCCCCAGCATTTT.

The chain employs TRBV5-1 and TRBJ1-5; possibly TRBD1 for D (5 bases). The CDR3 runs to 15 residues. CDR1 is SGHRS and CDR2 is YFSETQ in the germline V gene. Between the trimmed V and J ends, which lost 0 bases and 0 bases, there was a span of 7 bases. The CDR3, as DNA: TGCGCCAGCAGCTTGGTAGGGGATAGCAATCAGCCCCAGCATTTT. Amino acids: CASSLVGDSNQPQHF. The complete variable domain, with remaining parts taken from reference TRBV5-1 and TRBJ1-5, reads KAGVTQTPRYLIKTRGQQVTLSCSPISGHRSVSWYQQTPGQGLQFLFEYFSETQRNKGNFPGRFSGRQFSNSRSEMNVSTLELGDSALYLCASSLVGDSNQPQHFGDGTRLSIL.

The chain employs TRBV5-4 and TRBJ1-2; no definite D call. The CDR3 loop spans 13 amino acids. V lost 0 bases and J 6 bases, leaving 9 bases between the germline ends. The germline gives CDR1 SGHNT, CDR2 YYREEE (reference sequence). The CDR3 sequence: CASSLAVRDGYTF. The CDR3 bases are TGTGCCAGCAGCTTGGCTGTGAGGGATGGCTACACCTTC. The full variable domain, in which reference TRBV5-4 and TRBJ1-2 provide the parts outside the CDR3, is ETGVTQSPTHLIKTRGQQVTLRCSSQSGHNTVSWYQQALGQGPQFIFQYYREEENGRGNFPPRFSGLQFPNYSSELNVNALELDDSALYLCASSLAVRDGYTFGSGTRLTVV.

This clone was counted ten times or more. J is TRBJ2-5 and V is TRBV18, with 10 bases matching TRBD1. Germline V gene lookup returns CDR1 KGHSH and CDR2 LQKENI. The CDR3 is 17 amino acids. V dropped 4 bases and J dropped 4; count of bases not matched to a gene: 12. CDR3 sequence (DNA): TGTGCCAGCTCACAGGACACCGGGACAGGGGTTGGAGAGACCCAGTACTTC. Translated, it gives CASSQDTGTGVGETQYF.

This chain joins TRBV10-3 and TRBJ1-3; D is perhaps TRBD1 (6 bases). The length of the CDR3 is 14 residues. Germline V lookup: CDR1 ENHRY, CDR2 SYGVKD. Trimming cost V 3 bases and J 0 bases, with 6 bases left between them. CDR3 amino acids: CAISEQGSGNTIYF. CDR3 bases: TGTGCCATCAGTGAACAGGGCTCTGGAAACACCATATATTTT.

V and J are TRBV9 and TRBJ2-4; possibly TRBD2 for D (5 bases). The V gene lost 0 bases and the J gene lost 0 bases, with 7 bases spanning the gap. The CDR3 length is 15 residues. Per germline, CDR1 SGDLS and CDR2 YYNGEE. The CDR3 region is CASSVERTAKNIQYF. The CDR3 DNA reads TGTGCCAGCAGCGTAGAGCGGACAGCCAAAAACATTCAGTACTTC.

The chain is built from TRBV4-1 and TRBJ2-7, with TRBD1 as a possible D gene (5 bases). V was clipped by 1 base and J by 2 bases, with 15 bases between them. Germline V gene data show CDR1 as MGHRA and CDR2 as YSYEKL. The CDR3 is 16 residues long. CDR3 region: CASSQVAGLGTYEQYF. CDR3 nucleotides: TGCGCCAGCAGCCAAGTGGCAGGGTTGGGGACCTACGAGCAGTACTTC.

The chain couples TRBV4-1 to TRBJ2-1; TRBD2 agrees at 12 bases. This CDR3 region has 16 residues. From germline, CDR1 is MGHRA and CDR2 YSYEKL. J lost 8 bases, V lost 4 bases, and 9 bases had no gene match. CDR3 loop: CASSLYLAGGPDEQFF. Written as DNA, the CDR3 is TGCGCCAGCAGCCTTTATCTAGCGGGAGGGCCGGATGAGCAGTTCTTC.

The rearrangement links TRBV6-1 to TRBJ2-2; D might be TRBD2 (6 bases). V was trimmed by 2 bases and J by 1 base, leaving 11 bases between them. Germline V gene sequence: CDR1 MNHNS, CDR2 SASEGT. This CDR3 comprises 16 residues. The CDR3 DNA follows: TGTGCCAGCAGTGAACTAGCGCTACGGAACACCGGGGAGCTGTTTTTT. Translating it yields CASSELALRNTGELFF.

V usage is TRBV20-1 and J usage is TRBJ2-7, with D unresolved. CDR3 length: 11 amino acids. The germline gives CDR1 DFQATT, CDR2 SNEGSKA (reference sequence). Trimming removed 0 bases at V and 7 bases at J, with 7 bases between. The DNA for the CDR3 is TGCAGTGCTAGAGAACGTCGGGAGCAGTACTTC. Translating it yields CSARERREQYF.

For the CDR3, the DNA is TGTGCCAGCAGCCCCCAGGGGGCCGGGGAGCTGTTTTTT. This codes for CASSPQGAGELFF. This chain uses TRBV7-3 with TRBJ2-2; 7 bases align to TRBD1. Germline V CDR1 and CDR2: SGHTA, FQGTGA. This CDR3 spans 13 amino acids. V shed 5 bases and J 6 bases; nucleotides not matched to a gene: 3.

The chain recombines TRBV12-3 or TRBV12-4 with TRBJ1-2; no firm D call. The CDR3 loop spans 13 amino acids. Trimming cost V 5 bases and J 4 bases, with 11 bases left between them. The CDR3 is CASSTSQVYGYTF. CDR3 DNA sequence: TGTGCCAGCAGTACCTCTCAGGTCTATGGCTACACCTTC.

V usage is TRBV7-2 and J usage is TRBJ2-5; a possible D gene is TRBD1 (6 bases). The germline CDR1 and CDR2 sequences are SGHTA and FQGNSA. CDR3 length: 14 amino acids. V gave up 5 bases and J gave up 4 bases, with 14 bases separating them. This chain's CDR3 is CASSVTGPSETQYF. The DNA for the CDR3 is TGTGCCAGCAGCGTGACAGGACCATCAGAGACCCAGTACTTC.

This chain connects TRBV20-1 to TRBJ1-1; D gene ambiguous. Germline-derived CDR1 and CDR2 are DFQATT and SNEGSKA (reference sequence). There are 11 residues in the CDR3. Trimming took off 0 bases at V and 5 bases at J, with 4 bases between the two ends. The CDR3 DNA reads TGCAGTGCTAGAGATTATACTGAAGCTTTCTTT. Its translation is CSARDYTEAFF.

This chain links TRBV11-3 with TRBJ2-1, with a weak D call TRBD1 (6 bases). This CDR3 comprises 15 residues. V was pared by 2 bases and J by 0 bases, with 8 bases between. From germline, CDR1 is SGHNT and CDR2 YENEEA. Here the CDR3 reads CASSLRGSSYNEQFF. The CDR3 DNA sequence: TGTGCCAGCAGCTTAAGGGGGAGCTCCTACAATGAGCAGTTCTTC.

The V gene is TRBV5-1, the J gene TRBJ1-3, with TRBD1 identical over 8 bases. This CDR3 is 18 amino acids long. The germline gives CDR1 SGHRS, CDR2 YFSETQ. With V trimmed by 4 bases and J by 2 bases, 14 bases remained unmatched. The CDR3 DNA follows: TGCGCCAGCAGCATGGACAGGGTGAAGAACTCCCCTGGAAACACCATATATTTT. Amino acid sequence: CASSMDRVKNSPGNTIYF.

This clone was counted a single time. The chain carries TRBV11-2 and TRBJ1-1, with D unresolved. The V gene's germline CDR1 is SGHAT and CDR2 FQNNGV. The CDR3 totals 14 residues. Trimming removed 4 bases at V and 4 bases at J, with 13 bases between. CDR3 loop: CASSSEKFSTEAFF. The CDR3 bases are TGTGCCAGCAGCTCCGAAAAGTTTAGCACTGAAGCTTTCTTT.

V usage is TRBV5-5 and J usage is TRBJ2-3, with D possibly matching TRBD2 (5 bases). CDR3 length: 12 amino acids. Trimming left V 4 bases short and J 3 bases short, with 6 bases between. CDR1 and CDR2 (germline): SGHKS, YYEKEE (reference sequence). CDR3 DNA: TGTGCCAGCAGCACGGGGACAGATACGCAGTATTTT. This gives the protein CASSTGTDTQYF.

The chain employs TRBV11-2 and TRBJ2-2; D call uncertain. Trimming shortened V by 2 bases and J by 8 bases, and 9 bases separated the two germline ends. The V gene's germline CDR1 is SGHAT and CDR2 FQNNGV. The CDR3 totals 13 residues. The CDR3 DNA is TGTGCCAGCAGCTTAACTTCTGAGGGGGAGCTGTTTTTT. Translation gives CASSLTSEGELFF.

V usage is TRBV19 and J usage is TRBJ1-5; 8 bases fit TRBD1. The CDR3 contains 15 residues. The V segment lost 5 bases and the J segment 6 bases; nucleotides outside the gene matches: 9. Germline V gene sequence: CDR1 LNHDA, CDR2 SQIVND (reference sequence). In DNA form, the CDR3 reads TGTGCCAGTAGTCCCCAGGGGGCTGGCGGTCAGCCCCAGCATTTT. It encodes CASSPQGAGGQPQHF.

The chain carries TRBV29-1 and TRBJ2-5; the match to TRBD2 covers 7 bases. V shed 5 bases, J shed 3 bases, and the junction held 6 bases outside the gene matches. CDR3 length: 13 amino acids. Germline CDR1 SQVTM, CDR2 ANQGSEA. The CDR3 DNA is TGCAGCGTTCCTGAGGGAGGGAAAGAGACCCAGTACTTC. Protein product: CSVPEGGKETQYF. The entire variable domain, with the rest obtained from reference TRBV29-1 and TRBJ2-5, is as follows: SAVISQKPSRDICQRGTSLTIQCQVDSQVTMMFWYRQQPGQSLTLIATANQGSEATYESGFVIDKFPISRPNLTFSTLTVSNMSPEDSSIYLCSVPEGGKETQYFGPGTRLLVL.

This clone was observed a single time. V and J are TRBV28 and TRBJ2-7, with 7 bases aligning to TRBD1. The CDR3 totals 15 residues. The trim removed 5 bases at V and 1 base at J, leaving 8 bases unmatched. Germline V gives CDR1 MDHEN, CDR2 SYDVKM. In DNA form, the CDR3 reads TGTGCCAGCAGTCCCAGGGGGAGAAGGTCCTACGAGCAGTACTTC. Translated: CASSPRGRRSYEQYF. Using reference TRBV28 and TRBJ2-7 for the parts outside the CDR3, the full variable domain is DVKVTQSSRYLVKRTGEKVFLECVQDMDHENMFWYRQDPGLGLRLIYFSYDVKMKEKGDIPEGYSVSREKKERFSLILESASTNQTSMYLCASSPRGRRSYEQYFGPGTRLTVT.

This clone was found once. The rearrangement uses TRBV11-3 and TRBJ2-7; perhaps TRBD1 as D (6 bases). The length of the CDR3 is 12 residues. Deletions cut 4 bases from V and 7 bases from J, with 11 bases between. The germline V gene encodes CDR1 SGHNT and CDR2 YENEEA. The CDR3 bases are TGTGCCAGCAGCTCGACAGGTTCTGAGCAGTACTTC. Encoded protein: CASSSTGSEQYF.

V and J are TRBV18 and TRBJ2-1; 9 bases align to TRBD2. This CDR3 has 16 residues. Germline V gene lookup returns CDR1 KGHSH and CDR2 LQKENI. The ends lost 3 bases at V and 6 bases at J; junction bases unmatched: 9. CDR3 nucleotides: TGTGCCAGCTCACCCAACGGGGTAGCGGGAGCCAATGAGCAGTTCTTC. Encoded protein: CASSPNGVAGANEQFF.